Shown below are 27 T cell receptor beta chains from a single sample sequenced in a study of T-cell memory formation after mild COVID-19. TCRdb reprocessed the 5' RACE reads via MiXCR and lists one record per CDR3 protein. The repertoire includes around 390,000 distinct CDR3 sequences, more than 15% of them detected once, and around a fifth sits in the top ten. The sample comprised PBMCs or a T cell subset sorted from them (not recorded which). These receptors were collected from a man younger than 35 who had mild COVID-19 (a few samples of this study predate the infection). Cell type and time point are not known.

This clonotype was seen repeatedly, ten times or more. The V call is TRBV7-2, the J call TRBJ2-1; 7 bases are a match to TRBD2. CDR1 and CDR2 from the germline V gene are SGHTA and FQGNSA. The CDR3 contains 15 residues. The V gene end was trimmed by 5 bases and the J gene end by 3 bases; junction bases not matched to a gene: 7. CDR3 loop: CASSTSGAVYNEQFF. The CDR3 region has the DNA TGTGCCAGCAGCACGAGCGGGGCGGTCTACAATGAGCAGTTCTTC.

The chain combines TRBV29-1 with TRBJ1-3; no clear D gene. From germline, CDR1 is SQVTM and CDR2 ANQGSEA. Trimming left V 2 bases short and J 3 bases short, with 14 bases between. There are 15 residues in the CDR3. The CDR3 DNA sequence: TGCAGCGTTGAATCCATGGGTTTAGGTGGAAACACCATATATTTT. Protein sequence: CSVESMGLGGNTIYF.

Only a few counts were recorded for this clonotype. CDR3 residues: CASSYTVNQPQHF. The CDR3 DNA sequence: TGTGCCAGCAGTTACACGGTCAATCAGCCCCAGCATTTT. This rearrangement joins TRBV6-5 to TRBJ1-5; D uncertain. The CDR3 has 13 residues. V lost 2 bases and J 3 bases, leaving 5 bases between the germline ends. Looked up from germline, CDR1 is MNHEY and CDR2 is SVGAGI.

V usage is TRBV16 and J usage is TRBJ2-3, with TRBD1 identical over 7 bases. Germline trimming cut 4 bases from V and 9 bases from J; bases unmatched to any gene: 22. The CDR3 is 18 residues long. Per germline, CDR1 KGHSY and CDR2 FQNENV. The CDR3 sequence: CASSPTNSWIGGVGTQYF. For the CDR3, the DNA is TGTGCCAGCAGCCCTACAAACTCTTGGATAGGGGGCGTTGGAACGCAGTATTTT. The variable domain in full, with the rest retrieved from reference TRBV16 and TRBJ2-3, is GEEVAQTPKHLVRGEGQKAKLYCAPIKGHSYVFWYQQVLKNEFKFLISFQNENVFDETGMPKERFSAKCLPNSPCSLEIQATKLEDSAVYFCASSPTNSWIGGVGTQYFGPGTRLTVL.

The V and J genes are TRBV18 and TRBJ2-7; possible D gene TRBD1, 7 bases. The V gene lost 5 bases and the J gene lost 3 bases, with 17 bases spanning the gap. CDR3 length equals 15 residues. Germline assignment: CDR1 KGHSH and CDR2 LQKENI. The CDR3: CASSTGGTANYEQYV. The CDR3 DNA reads TGTGCCAGCTCAACGGGCGGGACAGCAAACTACGAGCAGTACGTC.

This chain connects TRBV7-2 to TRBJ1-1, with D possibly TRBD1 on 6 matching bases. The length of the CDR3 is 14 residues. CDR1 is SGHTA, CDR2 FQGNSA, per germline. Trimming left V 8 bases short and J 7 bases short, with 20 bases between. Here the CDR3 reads CASRTLTGKVEAFF. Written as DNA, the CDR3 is TGTGCCAGCCGGACTCTCACAGGGAAGGTTGAAGCTTTCTTT.

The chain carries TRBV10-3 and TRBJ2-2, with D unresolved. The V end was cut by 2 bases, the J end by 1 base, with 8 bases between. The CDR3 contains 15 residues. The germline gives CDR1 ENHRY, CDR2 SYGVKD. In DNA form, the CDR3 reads TGTGCCATCAGTGAGGGACCACGGAACACCGGGGAGCTGTTTTTT. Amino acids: CAISEGPRNTGELFF.

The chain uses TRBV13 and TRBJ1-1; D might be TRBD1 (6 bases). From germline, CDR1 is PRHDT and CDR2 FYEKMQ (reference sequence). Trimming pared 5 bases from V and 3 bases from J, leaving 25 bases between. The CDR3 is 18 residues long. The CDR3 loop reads CASSLGWGGAVLDTEAFF. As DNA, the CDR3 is TGTGCCAGCAGCCTGGGATGGGGGGGCGCGGTATTGGACACTGAAGCTTTCTTT. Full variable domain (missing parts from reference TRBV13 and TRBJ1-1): AAGVIQSPRHLIKEKRETATLKCYPIPRHDTVYWYQQGPGQDPQFLISFYEKMQSDKGSIPDRFSAQQFSDYHSELNMSSLELGDSALYFCASSLGWGGAVLDTEAFFGQGTRLTVV.

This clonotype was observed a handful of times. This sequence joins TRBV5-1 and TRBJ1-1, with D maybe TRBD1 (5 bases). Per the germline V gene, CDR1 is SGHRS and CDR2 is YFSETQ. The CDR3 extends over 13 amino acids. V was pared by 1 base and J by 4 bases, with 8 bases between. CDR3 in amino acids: CASSLRGITEAFF. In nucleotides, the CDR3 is TGCGCCAGCAGCTTGCGGGGGATCACTGAAGCTTTCTTT.

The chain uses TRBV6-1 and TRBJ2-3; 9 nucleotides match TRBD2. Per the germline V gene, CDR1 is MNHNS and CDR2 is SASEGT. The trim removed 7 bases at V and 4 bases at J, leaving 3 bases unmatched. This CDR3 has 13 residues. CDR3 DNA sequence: TGTGCCAGCACAAAGCGGGGGGCAGATACGCAGTATTTT. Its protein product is CASTKRGADTQYF.

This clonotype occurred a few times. CDR3 protein: CATRFQGANGYTF. The CDR3 DNA reads as TGTGCCACCAGATTCCAGGGGGCCAATGGCTACACCTTC. The chain recombines TRBV6-1 with TRBJ1-2, with TRBD1 matching 8 bases. There are 13 residues in the CDR3. Trimming removed 10 bases from V and 6 bases from J; junction bases left unmatched: 10. Germline CDR1 reads MNHNS; CDR2 reads SASEGT.

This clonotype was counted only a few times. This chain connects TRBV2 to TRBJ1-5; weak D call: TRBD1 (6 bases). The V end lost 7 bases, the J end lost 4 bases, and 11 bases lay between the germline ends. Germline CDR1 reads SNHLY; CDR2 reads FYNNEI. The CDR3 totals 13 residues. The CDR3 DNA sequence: TGTGCCAGCATCCGGGACATAAATCAGCCCCAGCATTTT. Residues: CASIRDINQPQHF.

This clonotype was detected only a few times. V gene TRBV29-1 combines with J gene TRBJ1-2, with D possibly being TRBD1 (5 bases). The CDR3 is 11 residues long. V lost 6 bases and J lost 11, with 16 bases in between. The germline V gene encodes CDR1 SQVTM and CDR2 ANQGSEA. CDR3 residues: CSVPGTAEYTF. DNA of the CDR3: TGCAGCGTACCCGGGACTGCGGAGTACACCTTC.

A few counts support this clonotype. The CDR3 DNA is TGCGCCAGCAGCTTGGTTCCCCAGAGCTCTGGAAACACCATATATTTT. Its translation: CASSLVPQSSGNTIYF. The chain links TRBV5-1 to TRBJ1-3, with D unresolved. CDR1 is SGHRS and CDR2 is YFSETQ in the germline V gene. Trimming took off 0 bases at V and 0 bases at J, with 10 bases between the two ends. CDR3 size: 16 residues.

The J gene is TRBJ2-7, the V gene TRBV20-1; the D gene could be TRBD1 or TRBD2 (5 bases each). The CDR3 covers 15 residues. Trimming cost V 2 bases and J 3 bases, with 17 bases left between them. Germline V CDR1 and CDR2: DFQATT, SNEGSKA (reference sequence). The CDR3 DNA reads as TGCAGTGCTAGAATCCCCCAACGGGGCAACTACGAGCAGTACGTC. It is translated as CSARIPQRGNYEQYV.

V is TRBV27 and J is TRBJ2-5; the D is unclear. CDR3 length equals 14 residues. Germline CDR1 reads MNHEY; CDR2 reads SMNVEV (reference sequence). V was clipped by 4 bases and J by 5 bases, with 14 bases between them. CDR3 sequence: CASSYNPVGETQYF. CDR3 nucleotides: TGTGCCAGCAGTTACAACCCAGTAGGGGAGACCCAGTACTTC.

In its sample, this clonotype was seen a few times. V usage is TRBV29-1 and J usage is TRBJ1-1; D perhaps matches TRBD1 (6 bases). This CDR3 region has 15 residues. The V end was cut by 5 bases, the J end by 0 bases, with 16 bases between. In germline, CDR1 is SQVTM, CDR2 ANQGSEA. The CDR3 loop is CSVRSKGGLNTEAFF. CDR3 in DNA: TGCAGCGTTCGAAGTAAGGGGGGGCTGAACACTGAAGCTTTCTTT.

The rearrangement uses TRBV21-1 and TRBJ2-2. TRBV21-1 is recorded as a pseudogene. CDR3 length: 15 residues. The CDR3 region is CASSKGDLPPGELFF. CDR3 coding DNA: TGTGCCAGCAGCAAGGGTGACTTACCCCCCGGGGAGCTGTTTTTT.

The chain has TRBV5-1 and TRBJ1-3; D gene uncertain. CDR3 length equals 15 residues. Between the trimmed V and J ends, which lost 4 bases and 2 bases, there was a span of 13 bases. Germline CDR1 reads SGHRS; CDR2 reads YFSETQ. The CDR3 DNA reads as TGCGCCAGCAGCCAGATGAGAAGTACTGGAAACACCATATATTTT. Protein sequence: CASSQMRSTGNTIYF.

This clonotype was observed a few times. CDR3 loop: CASSLPPDSEQYV. The CDR3 DNA reads as TGTGCCAGCAGCCTTCCCCCGGACAGCGAGCAGTACGTC. The chain recombines TRBV6-2 or TRBV6-3 with TRBJ2-7, with a tentative D call TRBD1 (6 bases). The V end lost 6 bases, the J end lost 6 bases, and 15 bases lay between the germline ends. Germline V gene sequence: CDR1 MNHEY, CDR2 SVGEGT. The CDR3 length is 13 residues.

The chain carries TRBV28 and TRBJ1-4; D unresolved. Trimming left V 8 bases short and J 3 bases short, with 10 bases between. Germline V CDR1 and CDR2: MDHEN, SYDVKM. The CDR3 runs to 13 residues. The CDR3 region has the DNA TGTGCCAGCGTCGGGCCATCTAATGAAAAACTGTTTTTT. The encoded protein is CASVGPSNEKLFF.

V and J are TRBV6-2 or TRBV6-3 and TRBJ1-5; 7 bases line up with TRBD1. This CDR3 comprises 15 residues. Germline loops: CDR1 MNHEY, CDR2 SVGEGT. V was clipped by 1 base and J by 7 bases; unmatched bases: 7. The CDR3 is CASSYYAGGGQPQHF. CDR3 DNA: TGTGCCAGCAGTTACTATGCAGGAGGGGGCCAGCCCCAGCATTTT.

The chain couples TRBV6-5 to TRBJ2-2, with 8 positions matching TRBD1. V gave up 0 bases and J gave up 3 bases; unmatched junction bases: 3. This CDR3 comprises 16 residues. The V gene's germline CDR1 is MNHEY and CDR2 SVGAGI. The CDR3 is CASSYSTGADTGELFF. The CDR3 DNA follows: TGTGCCAGCAGTTACTCGACAGGGGCAGACACCGGGGAGCTGTTTTTT.

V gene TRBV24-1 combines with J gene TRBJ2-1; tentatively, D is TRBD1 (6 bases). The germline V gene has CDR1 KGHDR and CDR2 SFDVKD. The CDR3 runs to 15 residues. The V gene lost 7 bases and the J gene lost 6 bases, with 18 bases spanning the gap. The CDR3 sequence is CATRAARGWANEQFF. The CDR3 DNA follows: TGTGCCACCAGAGCAGCAAGGGGGTGGGCCAATGAGCAGTTCTTC.

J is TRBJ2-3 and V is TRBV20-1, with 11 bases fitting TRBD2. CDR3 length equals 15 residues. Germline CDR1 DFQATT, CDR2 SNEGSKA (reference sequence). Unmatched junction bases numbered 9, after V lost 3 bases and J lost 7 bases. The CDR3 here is CSARDLAGGGNTQYF. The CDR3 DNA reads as TGCAGTGCTAGGGACCTAGCGGGGGGAGGAAATACGCAGTATTTT.

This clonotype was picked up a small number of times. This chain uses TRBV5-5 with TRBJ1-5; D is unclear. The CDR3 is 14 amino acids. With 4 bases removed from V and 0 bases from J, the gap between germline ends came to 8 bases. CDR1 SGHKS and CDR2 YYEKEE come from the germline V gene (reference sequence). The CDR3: CASSTANSNQPQHF. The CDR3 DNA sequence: TGTGCCAGCAGCACCGCCAATAGCAATCAGCCCCAGCATTTT.

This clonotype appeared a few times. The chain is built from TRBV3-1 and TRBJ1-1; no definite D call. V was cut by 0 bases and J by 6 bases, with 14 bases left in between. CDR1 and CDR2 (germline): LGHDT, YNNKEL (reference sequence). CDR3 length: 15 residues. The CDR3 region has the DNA TGTGCCAGCAGCCAAGAGTACGGGAATTGGGCTGAAGCTTTCTTT. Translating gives CASSQEYGNWAEAFF. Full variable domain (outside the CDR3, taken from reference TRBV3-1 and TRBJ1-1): DTAVSQTPKYLVTQMGNDKSIKCEQNLGHDTMYWYKQDSKKFLKIMFSYNNKELIINETVPNRFSPKSPDKAHLNLHINSLELGDSAVYFCASSQEYGNWAEAFFGQGTRLTVV.